This TCR beta chain was identified in a study of T cells in Graves' hyperthyroidism and ophthalmopathy. TCR beta CDR3 sequences were amplified from RNA transcripts. During a first-round RT-PCR of the TCR CDR3, the HTBI primer set was used. MiXCR was run by TCRdb on the multiplex PCR reads, yielding one entry per CDR3 protein. The table has roughly 500,000 distinct CDR3 sequences, roughly 22% seen once; the top ten hold 49%. Germline trimming cut 2 bases from V and 7 bases from J; bases unmatched to any gene: 7. The CDR3 consists of 13 residues. Per the germline V gene, CDR1 is GTSNPN and CDR2 is SVGIG (reference sequence).

This receptor was obtained from a woman between 70 and 85 years old with Graves' ophthalmopathy. The J gene is TRBJ2-7, the V gene TRBV30, with TRBD1 matching over 8 bases. The specimen sequenced was blood. The CDR3 DNA reads TGTGCCTGGAGTAGGGGACAGGTCGGGGAGCAGTACTTC. Protein sequence: CAWSRGQVGEQYF.